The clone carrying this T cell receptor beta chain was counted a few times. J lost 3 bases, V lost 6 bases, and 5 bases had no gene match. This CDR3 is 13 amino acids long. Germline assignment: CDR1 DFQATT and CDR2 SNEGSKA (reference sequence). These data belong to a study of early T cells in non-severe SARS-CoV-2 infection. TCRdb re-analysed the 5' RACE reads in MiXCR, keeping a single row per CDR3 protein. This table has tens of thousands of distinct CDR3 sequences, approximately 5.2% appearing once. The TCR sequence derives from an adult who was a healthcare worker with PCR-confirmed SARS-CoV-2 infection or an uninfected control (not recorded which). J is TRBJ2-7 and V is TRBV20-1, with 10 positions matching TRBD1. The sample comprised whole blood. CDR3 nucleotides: TGCAGTGCGTCGGGGGACAGGGGCTACGAGCAGTACTTC. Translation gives CSASGDRGYEQYF.